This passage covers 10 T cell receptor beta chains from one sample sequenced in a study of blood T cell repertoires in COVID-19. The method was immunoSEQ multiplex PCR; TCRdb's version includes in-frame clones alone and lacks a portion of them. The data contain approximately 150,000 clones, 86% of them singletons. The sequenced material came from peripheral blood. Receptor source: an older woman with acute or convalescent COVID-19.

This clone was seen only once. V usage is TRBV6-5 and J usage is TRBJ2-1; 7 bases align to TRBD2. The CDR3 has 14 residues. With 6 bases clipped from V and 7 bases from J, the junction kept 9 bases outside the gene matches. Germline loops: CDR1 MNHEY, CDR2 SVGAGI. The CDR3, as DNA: TGTGCCAGCAGATCCCGCGCGGGGGTGAATGAGCAGTTCTTC. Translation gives CASRSRAGVNEQFF.

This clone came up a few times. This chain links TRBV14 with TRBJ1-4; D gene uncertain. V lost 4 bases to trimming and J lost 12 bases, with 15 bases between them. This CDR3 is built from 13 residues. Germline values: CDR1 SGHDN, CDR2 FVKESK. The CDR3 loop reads CASSLSSRPELFF. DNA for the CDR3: TGTGCCAGCAGCCTCTCTAGCCGACCAGAACTGTTTTTT. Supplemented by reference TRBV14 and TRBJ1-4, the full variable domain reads EAGVTQFPSHSVIEKGQTVTLRCDPISGHDNLYWYRRVMGKEIKFLLHFVKESKQDESGMPNNRFLAERTGGTYSTLKVQPAELEDSGVYFCASSLSSRPELFFGSGTQLSVL.

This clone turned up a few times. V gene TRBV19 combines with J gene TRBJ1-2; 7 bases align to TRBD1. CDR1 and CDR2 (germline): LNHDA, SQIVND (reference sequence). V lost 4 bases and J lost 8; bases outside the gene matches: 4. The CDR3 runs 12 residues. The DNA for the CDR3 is TGTGCCAGTAGTAAGACAGGGTACGGCTACACCTTC. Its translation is CASSKTGYGYTF.

In nucleotides, the CDR3 is TGCGCCAGCAGCTTAGCTCAGGGGAACACCGGGGAGCTGTTTTTT. Translation gives CASSLAQGNTGELFF. The chain joins TRBV4-3 to TRBJ2-2; D may be TRBD1 (5 bases). The CDR3 contains 15 residues. The V end was cut by 5 bases, the J end by 1 base, with 11 bases between. The germline gives CDR1 LGHNA, CDR2 YSLEER.

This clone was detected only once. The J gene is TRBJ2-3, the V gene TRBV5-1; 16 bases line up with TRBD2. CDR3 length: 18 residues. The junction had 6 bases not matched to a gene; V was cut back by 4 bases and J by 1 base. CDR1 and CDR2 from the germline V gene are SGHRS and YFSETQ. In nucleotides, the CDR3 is TGCGCCAGCAGCCCGGGACTAGCGGGGGGGCCTCGCACAGATACGCAGTATTTT. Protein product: CASSPGLAGGPRTDTQYF.

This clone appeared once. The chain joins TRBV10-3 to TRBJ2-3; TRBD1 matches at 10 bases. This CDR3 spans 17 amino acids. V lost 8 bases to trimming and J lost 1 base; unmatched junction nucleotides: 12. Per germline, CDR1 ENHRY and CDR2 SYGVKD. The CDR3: CAIRREVGTGGTDTQYF. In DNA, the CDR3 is TGTGCCATCCGCCGGGAGGTAGGGACAGGGGGCACAGATACGCAGTATTTT.

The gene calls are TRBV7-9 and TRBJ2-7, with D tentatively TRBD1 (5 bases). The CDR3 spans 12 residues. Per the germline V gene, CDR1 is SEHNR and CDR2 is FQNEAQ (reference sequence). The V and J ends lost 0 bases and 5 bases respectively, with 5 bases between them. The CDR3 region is CASSLATDEQYF. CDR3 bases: TGTGCCAGCAGCTTAGCGACAGACGAGCAGTACTTC. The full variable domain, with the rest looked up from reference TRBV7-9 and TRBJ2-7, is DTGVSQNPRHKITKRGQNVTFRCDPISEHNRLYWYRQTLGQGPEFLTYFQNEAQLEKSRLLSDRFSAERPKGSFSTLEIQRTEQGDSAMYLCASSLATDEQYFGPGTRLTVT.

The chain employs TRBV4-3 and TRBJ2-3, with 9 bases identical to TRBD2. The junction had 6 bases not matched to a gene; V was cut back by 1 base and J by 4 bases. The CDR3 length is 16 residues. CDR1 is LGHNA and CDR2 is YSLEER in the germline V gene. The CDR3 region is CASSQGVRGGADTQYF. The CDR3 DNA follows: TGCGCCAGCAGCCAAGGAGTGCGCGGGGGGGCAGATACGCAGTATTTT.

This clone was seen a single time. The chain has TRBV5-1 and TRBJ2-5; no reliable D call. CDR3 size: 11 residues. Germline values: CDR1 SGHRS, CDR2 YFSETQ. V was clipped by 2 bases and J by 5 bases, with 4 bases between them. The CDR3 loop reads CASSFQETQYF. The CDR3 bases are TGCGCCAGCAGCTTCCAGGAGACCCAGTACTTC.

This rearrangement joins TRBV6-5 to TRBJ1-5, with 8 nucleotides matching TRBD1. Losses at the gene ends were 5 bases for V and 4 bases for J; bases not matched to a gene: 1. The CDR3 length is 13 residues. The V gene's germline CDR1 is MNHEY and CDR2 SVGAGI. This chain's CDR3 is CASSRTGNQPQHF. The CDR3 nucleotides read TGTGCCAGCAGTCGGACAGGGAATCAGCCCCAGCATTTT.